This TCR beta chain was captured in a study of long-term antiretroviral therapy in people with HIV. For the study at large: A decade or so separates the oldest specimens from the later 2015 immediate-ART recommendation.

V gave up 4 bases and J gave up 0 bases; unmatched junction bases: 5. The CDR3 has 15 amino acids. Per the germline V gene, CDR1 is SNHLY and CDR2 is FYNNEI. Everyone in the study who had HIV was treated in the United States. immunoSEQ v3.0 was run at survey level. Data came from immunoSEQ multiplex PCR; TCRdb stores just in-frame clones and leaves some out. The data hold 31,000 or so clones, with roughly 96% observed a single time. The specimen comprised unsorted PBMCs, sampled around 6.6 years after starting antiretroviral therapy. The TCR sequence derives from a man in his thirties or forties with HIV. The chain links TRBV2 to TRBJ2-7; TRBD2 agrees at 8 bases. The CDR3 is CASSGLAGRSYEQYF. The CDR3 DNA reads TGTGCCAGCAGTGGATTAGCGGGGCGCTCCTACGAGCAGTACTTC.